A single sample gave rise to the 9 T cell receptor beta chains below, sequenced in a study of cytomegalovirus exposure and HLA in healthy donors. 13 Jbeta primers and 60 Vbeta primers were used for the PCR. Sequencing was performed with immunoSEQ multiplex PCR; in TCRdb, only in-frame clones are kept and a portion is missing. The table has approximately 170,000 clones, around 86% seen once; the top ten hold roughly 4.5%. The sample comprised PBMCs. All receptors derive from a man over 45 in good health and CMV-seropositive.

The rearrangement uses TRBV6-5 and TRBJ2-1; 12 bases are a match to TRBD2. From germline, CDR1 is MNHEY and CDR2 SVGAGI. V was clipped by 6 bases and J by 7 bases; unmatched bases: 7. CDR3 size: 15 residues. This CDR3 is CASSITSGGKNEQFF. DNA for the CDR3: TGTGCCAGCAGCATTACTAGCGGGGGGAAGAATGAGCAGTTCTTC.

CDR3 loop: CASSLDRTGDTEAFF. The CDR3 coding sequence is TGTGCCAGCAGCTTGGATCGGACAGGAGACACTGAAGCTTTCTTT. This chain uses TRBV5-6 with TRBJ1-1; 7 nucleotides align to TRBD1. This CDR3 is 15 amino acids long. V shed 0 bases, J shed 3 bases, and the junction held 5 bases outside the gene matches. Germline V gene data show CDR1 as SGHDT and CDR2 as YYEEEE.

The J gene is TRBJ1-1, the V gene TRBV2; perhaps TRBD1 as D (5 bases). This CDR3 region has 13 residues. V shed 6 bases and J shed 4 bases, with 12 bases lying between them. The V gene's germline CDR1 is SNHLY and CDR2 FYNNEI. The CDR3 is CASSGGGFTEAFF. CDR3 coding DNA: TGTGCCAGCAGCGGGGGGGGGTTCACTGAAGCTTTCTTT.

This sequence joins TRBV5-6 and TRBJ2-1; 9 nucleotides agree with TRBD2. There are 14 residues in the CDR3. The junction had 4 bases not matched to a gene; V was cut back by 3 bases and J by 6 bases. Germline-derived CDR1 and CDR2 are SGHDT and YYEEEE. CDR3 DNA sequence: TGTGCCAGCAGCTGGGGACTAGCCGTCAATGAGCAGTTCTTC. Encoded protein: CASSWGLAVNEQFF.

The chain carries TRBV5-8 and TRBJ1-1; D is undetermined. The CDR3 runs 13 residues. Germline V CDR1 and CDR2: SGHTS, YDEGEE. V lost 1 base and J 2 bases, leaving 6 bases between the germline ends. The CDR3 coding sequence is TGTGCCAGCAGCTTGTGGCAAAACACTGAAGCTTTCTTT. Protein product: CASSLWQNTEAFF.

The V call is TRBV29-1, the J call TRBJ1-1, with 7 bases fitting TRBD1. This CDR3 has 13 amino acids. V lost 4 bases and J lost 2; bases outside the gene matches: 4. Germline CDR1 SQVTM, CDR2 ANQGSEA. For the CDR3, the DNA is TGCAGCGTTGTAGGGACAGAAAACACTGAAGCTTTCTTT. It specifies CSVVGTENTEAFF.

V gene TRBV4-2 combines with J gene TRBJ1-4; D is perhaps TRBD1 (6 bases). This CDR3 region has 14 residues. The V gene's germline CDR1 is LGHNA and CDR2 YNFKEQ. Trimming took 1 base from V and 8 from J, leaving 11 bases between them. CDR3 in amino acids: CASSQGQGTEKLFF. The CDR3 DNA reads TGTGCCAGCAGCCAAGGTCAGGGGACCGAAAAACTGTTTTTT.

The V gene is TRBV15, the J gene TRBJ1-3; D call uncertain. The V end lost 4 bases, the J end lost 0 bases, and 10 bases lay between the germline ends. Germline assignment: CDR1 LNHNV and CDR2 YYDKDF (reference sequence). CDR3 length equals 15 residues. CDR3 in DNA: TGTGCCACCAGCACTGGCACCGCCTCTGGAAACACCATATATTTT. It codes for CATSTGTASGNTIYF.

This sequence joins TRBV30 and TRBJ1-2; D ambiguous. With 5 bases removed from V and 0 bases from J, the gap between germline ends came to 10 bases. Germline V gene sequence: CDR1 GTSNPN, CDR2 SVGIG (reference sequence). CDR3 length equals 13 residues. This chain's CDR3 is CAWEDPTNYGYTF. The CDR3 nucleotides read TGTGCCTGGGAGGATCCAACTAACTATGGCTACACCTTC.